This paragraph covers one T cell receptor (beta chain) sequence. Authors' analysis steps: Amplification of reference gene primers was used by the study to estimate nucleated cell counts. Some clones are missing from TCRdb's copy, which holds only in-frame ones; the method was immunoSEQ multiplex PCR. V, J and clone size reflect that table, while D and trimming were determined from the DNA. Here the sample spans around 250,000 clones, 82% being singletons. The data are from a study of blood T cell repertoires in COVID-19. On the study more broadly: Material from acute and convalescent COVID-19 was sourced from the United States, Italy and Spain. PBMCs, B-cell-depleted T cells, or T cells were the source of the cDNA or gDNA that made up the material.

This clonotype originated in a woman between 18 and 29 years old with acute or convalescent COVID-19. The sample consisted of peripheral blood.

CDR3 bases: TGTGCCTGGAGCGGACGACAGGGACTAGGTGGGGCCAACGTCCTGACTTTC. It codes for CAWSGRQGLGGANVLTF. The rearrangement uses TRBV30 and TRBJ2-6; possible D gene TRBD2, 8 bases. This CDR3 spans 17 amino acids. V shed 3 bases and J shed 3 bases, with 18 bases lying between them. Germline V gene lookup returns CDR1 GTSNPN and CDR2 SVGIG (reference sequence).